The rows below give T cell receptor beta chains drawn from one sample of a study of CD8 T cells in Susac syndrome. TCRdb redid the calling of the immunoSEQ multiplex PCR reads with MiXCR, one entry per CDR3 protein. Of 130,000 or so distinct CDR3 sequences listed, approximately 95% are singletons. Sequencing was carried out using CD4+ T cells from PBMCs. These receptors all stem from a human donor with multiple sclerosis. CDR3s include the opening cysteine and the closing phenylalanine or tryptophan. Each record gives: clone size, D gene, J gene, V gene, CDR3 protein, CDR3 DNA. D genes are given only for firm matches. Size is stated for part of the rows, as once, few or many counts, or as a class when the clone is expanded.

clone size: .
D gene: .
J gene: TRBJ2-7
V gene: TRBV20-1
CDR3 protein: CSARGVYEQYF
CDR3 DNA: TGCAGTGCTAGAGGAGTCTACGAGCAGTACTTC

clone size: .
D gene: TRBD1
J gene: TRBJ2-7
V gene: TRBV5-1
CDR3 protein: CASALGGQGSYEQYF
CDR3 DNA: TGCGCCAGCGCCTTGGGTGGACAGGGCTCCTACGAGCAGTACTTC

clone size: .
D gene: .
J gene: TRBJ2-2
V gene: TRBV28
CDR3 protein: CASSYLGTGELFF
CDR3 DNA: TGTGCCAGCAGTTATCTAGGGACCGGGGAGCTGTTTTTT

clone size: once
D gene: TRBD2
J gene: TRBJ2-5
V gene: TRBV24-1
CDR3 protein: CATSVGLAGSMETQYF
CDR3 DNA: TGTGCCACCAGTGTAGGCCTAGCGGGATCCATGGAGACCCAGTACTTC

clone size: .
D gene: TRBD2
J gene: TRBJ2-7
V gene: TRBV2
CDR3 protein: CASKAGLESYEQYF
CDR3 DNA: TGTGCCAGCAAAGCGGGACTAGAGTCCTACGAGCAGTACTTC

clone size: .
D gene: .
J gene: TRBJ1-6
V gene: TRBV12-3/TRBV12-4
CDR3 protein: CASRRTGNSPLHF
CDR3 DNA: TGTGCCAGCAGGCGAACAGGGAATTCACCCCTCCACTTT

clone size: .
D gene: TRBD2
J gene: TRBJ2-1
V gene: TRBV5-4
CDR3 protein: CASSLASGGANEQFF
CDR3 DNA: TGTGCCAGCAGCTTGGCCAGCGGGGGGGCAAACGAGCAGTTCTTC

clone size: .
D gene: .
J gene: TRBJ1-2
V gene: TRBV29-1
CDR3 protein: CSVEALRGGHYTF
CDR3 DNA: TGCAGCGTTGAGGCGCTTCGGGGGGGACACTACACCTTC

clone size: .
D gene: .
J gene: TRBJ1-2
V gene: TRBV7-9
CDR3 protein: CASSLGGSTNYGYTF
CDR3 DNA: TGTGCCAGCAGCTTAGGCGGGTCTACTAACTATGGCTACACCTTC

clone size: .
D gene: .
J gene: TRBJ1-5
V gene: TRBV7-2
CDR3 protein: CASSPTQGRGRPQHF
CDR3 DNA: TGTGCCAGCAGCCCTACTCAAGGTAGGGGAAGGCCCCAGCATTTT

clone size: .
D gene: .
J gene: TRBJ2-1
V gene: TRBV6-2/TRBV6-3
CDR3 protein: CASSYYGDFDNEQFF
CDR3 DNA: TGTGCCAGCAGTTACTATGGGGACTTCGACAATGAGCAGTTCTTC

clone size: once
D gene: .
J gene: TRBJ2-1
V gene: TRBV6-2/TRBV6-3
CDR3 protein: CASRPQGSEQFF
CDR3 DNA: TGTGCCAGCAGGCCACAGGGTAGTGAGCAGTTCTTC

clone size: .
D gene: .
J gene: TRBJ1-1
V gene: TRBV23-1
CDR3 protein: CASSQSGRPNTEAFF
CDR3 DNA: TGCGCCAGCAGTCAATCGGGACGGCCGAACACTGAAGCTTTCTTT

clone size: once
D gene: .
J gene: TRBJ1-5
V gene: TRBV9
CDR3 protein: CASSVDLAQPQHF
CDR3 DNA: TGTGCCAGCAGCGTAGACTTGGCGCAGCCCCAGCATTTT

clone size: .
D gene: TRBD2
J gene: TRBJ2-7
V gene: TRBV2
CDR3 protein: CASSFRLAGESEQYF
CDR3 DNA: TGTGCCAGCAGTTTCCGACTAGCGGGAGAGAGCGAGCAGTACTTC